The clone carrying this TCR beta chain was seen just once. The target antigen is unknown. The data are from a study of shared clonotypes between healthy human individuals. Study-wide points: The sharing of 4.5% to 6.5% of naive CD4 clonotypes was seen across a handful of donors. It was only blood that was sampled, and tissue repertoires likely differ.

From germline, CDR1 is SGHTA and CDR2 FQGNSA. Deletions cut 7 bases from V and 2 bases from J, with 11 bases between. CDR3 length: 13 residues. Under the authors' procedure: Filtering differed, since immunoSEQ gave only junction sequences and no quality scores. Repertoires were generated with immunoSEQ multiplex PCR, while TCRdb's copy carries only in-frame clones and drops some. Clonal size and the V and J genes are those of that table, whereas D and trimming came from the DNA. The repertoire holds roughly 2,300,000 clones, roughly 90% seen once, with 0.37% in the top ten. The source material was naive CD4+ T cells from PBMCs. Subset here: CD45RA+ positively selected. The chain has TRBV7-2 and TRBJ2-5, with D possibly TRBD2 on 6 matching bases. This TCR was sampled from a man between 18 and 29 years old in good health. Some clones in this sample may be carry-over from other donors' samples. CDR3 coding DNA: TGTGCCAGCAATGCGGCGGGACAAGAGACCCAGTACTTC. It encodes CASNAAGQETQYF.